This T cell receptor beta chain was captured in a study of blood T cell repertoires in COVID-19. Study-level background: The origin of the acute and convalescent COVID-19 samples was the United States, Italy and Spain. Sample material is recorded as cDNA or gDNA derived from T cells, B-cell-depleted T cells, or PBMCs.

The CDR3 consists of 12 residues. Trimming shortened V by 5 bases and J by 4 bases, and 8 bases separated the two germline ends. Authors' data handling: Nucleated cell number was recorded as an estimate derived from reference gene primer amplification. Some clones are missing from TCRdb's copy, which holds only in-frame ones; the method was immunoSEQ multiplex PCR. V, J and clone size are those of that table, while D and trimming were read from the DNA. The sample comprises about 140,000 clones, around 90% of which are singletons, and 1.7% rests with the top ten. The sequence was collected from a woman in her forties or fifties with acute or convalescent COVID-19. Sequencing input: peripheral blood. The rearrangement uses TRBV12-3 or TRBV12-4 and TRBJ1-2; D uncertain. CDR3 in amino acids: CASSQLSYGYTF. The DNA of the CDR3 is TGTGCCAGCAGTCAACTGAGCTATGGCTACACCTTC.